This T cell receptor (beta chain) emerged from a study of T cell changes during pregnancy in multiple sclerosis. The CDR3 extends over 14 amino acids. Germline V gives CDR1 MGHDK, CDR2 SYGVNS. Trimming pared 4 bases from V and 7 bases from J, leaving 16 bases between. Assay used: immunoSEQ multiplex PCR; TCRdb lists only in-frame clones, some missing. The repertoire holds about 41,000 clones, with 80% to 90% as singletons. The sequencing used CD4+ T cells from peripheral blood mononuclear cells, collected in the first trimester of pregnancy. The clonotype comes from a female donor with multiple sclerosis, enrolled in a pregnancy study. V usage is TRBV25-1 and J usage is TRBJ1-2; D call uncertain. The CDR3 nucleotides read TGTGCCAGCAGTGCCCCGGGAGGCTCGGCTGGCTACACCTTC. It encodes CASSAPGGSAGYTF.